The present T cell receptor (beta chain) was sequenced within a study of T cells after yellow fever vaccination. MiXCR, applied by TCRdb to the 5' RACE reads, yields one record per CDR3 protein. The table has 150,000 to 200,000 distinct CDR3 sequences, about 10% seen once. This clonotype was recorded many times. The starting material was CD8+ T cells sorted from PBMCs, obtained 15 days after the yellow fever booster vaccination. The TCR was taken from a man aged 18 to 30 who received the YFV17D yellow fever vaccine.

This CDR3 reads CASSQEAGVNTEAFF. The CDR3 coding sequence is TGCGCCAGCAGCCAAGAGGCAGGGGTTAACACTGAAGCTTTCTTT. The chain couples TRBV4-3 to TRBJ1-1; D possibly corresponds to TRBD1 (6 bases). The CDR3 totals 15 residues. Per germline, CDR1 LGHNA and CDR2 YSLEER. The V and J ends lost 0 bases and 2 bases respectively, with 10 bases between them.